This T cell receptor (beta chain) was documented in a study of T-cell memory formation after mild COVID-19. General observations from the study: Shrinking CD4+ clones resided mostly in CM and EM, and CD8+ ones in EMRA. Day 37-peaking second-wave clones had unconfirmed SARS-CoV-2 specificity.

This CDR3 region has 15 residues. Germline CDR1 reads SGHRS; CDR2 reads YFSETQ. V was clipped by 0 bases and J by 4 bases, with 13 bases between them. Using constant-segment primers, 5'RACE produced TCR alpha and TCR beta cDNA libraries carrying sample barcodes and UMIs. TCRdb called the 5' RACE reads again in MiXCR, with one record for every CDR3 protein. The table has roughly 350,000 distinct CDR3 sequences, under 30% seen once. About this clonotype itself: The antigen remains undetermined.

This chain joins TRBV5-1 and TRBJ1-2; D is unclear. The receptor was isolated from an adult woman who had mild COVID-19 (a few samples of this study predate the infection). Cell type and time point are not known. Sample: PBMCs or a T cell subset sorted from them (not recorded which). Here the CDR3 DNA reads TGCGCCAGCAGCTTGGAGTTGCCAGCGGCCTATGGCTACACCTTC. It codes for CASSLELPAAYGYTF.